The rows below give T cell receptor beta chains drawn from one sample of a study of shared clonotypes between healthy human individuals. TCRdb keeps only in-frame clones here, not all; method: immunoSEQ multiplex PCR. The sample has more than 1.2 million clones, approximately 98.5% seen once; the top ten hold roughly 0.36%. Source material: naive CD4+ T cells sorted from blood. The receptors derive from a man aged 30 to 39 in good health. CDR3s include the opening cysteine and the closing phenylalanine or tryptophan. A D gene is named only where the DNA matches it firmly. Size values are once, few and many counts, or a class for expanded clones, and some rows have none.

TRBV5-8	.	TRBJ1-5	.	CASSTRGGPQHF	TGTGCCAGCAGCACCCGCGGGGGGCCCCAGCATTTT
TRBV7-2	.	TRBJ2-1	.	CASSGYFPYNEQFF	TGTGCCAGCAGCGGCTATTTTCCCTACAATGAGCAGTTCTTC
TRBV7-3	.	TRBJ2-1	.	CASSSGLDEQFF	TGTGCCAGCAGCTCCGGTCTGGATGAGCAGTTCTTC
TRBV5-1	.	TRBJ1-2	.	CASSLAWGSSYGYTF	TGCGCCAGCAGCTTGGCCTGGGGTAGTAGCTATGGCTACACCTTC
TRBV4-2	.	TRBJ2-5	TRBD2	CASSYQAGGSQETQYF	TGTGCCAGCAGCTACCAAGCGGGAGGTTCCCAAGAGACCCAGTACTTC
TRBV19	.	TRBJ2-1	.	CASSAYMASLRDEQFF	TGTGCCAGTAGTGCTTATATGGCTAGTCTGCGGGATGAGCAGTTCTTC
TRBV15	.	TRBJ2-7	.	CATPYWRQYF	TGTGCCACCCCTTATTGGAGGCAGTACTTC
TRBV7-3	.	TRBJ1-4	TRBD1	CASSLDGTGGRKLFF	TGTGCCAGCAGCTTAGATGGGACAGGGGGTAGAAAACTGTTTTTT
TRBV14	.	TRBJ1-4	.	CASSQVGRATNEKLFF	TGTGCCAGCAGCCAAGTGGGGCGGGCAACTAATGAAAAACTGTTTTTT
TRBV15	.	TRBJ2-5	.	CATGNQETQYF	TGTGCCACCGGGAACCAAGAGACCCAGTACTTC
TRBV2	once	TRBJ2-7	TRBD2	CASRTGGDYEQYF	TGTGCCAGCAGAACTGGGGGGGACTACGAGCAGTACTTC